These 9 T cell receptor beta chains came from one sample sequenced in a study of blood T cell repertoires in COVID-19. The repertoire was sequenced with immunoSEQ multiplex PCR; TCRdb's copy has only in-frame clones and lacks some. In the table there are tens of thousands of clones, 82% of which are singletons. Sequenced sample: peripheral blood. These receptor sequences come from a woman aged 55-75 years with acute or convalescent COVID-19.

The J gene is TRBJ2-7, the V gene TRBV5-4; 11 bases agree with TRBD2. V trimming: 0 bases; J trimming: 4 bases; junction bases outside the gene matches: 3. The CDR3 has 15 residues. Germline CDR1 is SGHNT and CDR2 is YYREEE (reference sequence). The CDR3 sequence is CASSLVGTSGYEQYF. For the CDR3, the DNA is TGTGCCAGCAGCTTGGTGGGGACTAGCGGTTACGAGCAGTACTTC.

The rearrangement joins TRBV6-6 to TRBJ1-2; D unresolved. This CDR3 has 15 amino acids. V was pared by 2 bases and J by 4 bases, with 14 bases between. CDR1 and CDR2 (germline): MNHNY, SVGAGI (reference sequence). CDR3 sequence: CASSYRSPGSYGYTF. CDR3 nucleotides: TGTGCCAGCAGTTACCGAAGCCCGGGGTCCTATGGCTACACCTTC.

This chain joins TRBV7-2 and TRBJ1-1, with unresolved D. Germline V gene data show CDR1 as SGHTA and CDR2 as FQGNSA. This CDR3 is 14 amino acids long. The V end lost 3 bases, the J end lost 7 bases, and 15 bases lay between the germline ends. CDR3 coding DNA: TGTGCCAGCAGCTTTTGGGGAGGGCTGGGTGAAGCTTTCTTT. It is translated as CASSFWGGLGEAFF.

The rearrangement links TRBV15 to TRBJ2-3, with a tentative D call TRBD2 (7 bases). Looked up from germline, CDR1 is LNHNV and CDR2 is YYDKDF (reference sequence). V lost 1 base, J lost 9 bases, and 11 bases lay in between. This CDR3 region has 13 residues. Here the CDR3 reads CATSRVGGETQYF. The CDR3 region has the DNA TGTGCCACCAGCAGAGTAGGGGGGGAGACGCAGTATTTT.

This clone was found a few times. The CDR3 DNA reads as TGCGCCAGCAGCTTGGGCCCTATGGCGGGAGGGGGGTACAATGAGCAGTTCTTC. Amino acid sequence: CASSLGPMAGGGYNEQFF. V gene TRBV5-1 combines with J gene TRBJ2-1, with TRBD2 matching over 9 bases. Looked up from germline, CDR1 is SGHRS and CDR2 is YFSETQ. CDR3 length: 18 residues. With V trimmed by 0 bases and J by 4 bases, 11 bases remained unmatched.

The rearrangement links TRBV3-1 (or the pseudogene TRBV3-2) to TRBJ1-3, with D perhaps matching TRBD1 (5 bases). Trimming stripped 5 bases from V and 0 bases from J, with 20 bases between. Germline V gives CDR1 LGHDT, CDR2 YNNKEL (reference sequence). The CDR3 consists of 18 residues. The CDR3 protein is CASSSYFGLGASGNTIYF. The DNA of the CDR3 is TGTGCCAGCAGCTCCTATTTCGGGCTAGGGGCCTCTGGAAACACCATATATTTT.

The sample holds many counts of this clone. The chain employs TRBV3-1 (or the pseudogene TRBV3-2) and TRBJ2-7; 9 bases are shared with TRBD1. The CDR3 is 14 amino acids. The germline V gene encodes CDR1 LGHDT and CDR2 YNNKEL (reference sequence). V shed 3 bases and J 7 bases; nucleotides not matched to a gene: 7. The CDR3 nucleotides read TGTGCCAGCAGCCAGAGGGACAGGGTTAGGGAGCAGTACTTC. Translating it yields CASSQRDRVREQYF.

V is TRBV7-6 and J is TRBJ2-5; 15 nucleotides line up with TRBD2. Trimming at V came to 4 bases and at J to 2 bases, leaving 2 bases not matched to a gene. The CDR3 is 16 amino acids. Germline lookup yields CDR1 SGHVS and CDR2 FNYEAQ. CDR3: CASSWGLAGGQETQYF. Written as DNA, the CDR3 is TGTGCCAGCAGCTGGGGACTAGCGGGGGGACAAGAGACCCAGTACTTC. Based on the CDR3 plus reference TRBV7-6 and TRBJ2-5, the full variable domain is GAGVSQSPRYKVTKRGQDVALRCDPISGHVSLYWYRQALGQGPEFLTYFNYEAQQDKSGLPNDRFSAERPEGSISTLTIQRTEQRDSAMYRCASSWGLAGGQETQYFGPGTRLLVL.

This clone was seen a handful of times. This chain links TRBV5-1 with TRBJ2-5; TRBD1 aligns across 8 bases. The CDR3 is made up of 15 amino acids. With 2 bases clipped from V and 1 base from J, the junction kept 4 bases outside the gene matches. The V gene's germline CDR1 is SGHRS and CDR2 YFSETQ. The CDR3, as DNA: TGCGCCAGCAGCTTCCGGGACAGGATCCAAGAGACCCAGTACTTC. This encodes CASSFRDRIQETQYF.